The rows below give T cell receptor beta chains drawn from one sample of a study of T-cell reconstitution after alpha-beta-depleted transplantation in children. TCRdb passed the PCR reads through MiXCR, listing each CDR3 protein once. Among under 450,000 distinct CDR3 sequences listed, roughly 15% were seen once. Here the sequenced sample was PBMCs, mostly from graft donor cells, taken 360 days after TCRalphabeta/CD19-depleted stem cell transplant. Every receptor here comes from a boy under three years old who had a stem cell transplant for Wiskott-Aldrich syndrome, so the T cells may come from the graft donor. Each CDR3 is given with its conserved first and last residue. Each record gives: V gene, J gene, clone size, D gene, CDR3 protein, CDR3 DNA. D genes are given only for firm matches. Clone size is given for some rows only: seen once, a few or many times, or a class if the clone is expanded.

V gene: TRBV18
J gene: TRBJ1-3
clone size: few
D gene: -
CDR3 protein: CASSPGPLDVTSGNTIYF
CDR3 DNA: TGTGCCAGCTCACCCGGCCCGTTGGACGTCACCTCTGGAAACACCATATATTTT

V gene: TRBV24-1
J gene: TRBJ2-7
clone size: -
D gene: TRBD1
CDR3 protein: CATSDFWGQGTTYEQYF
CDR3 DNA: TGTGCCACCAGTGATTTTTGGGGACAGGGGACCACCTACGAGCAGTACTTC

V gene: TRBV15
J gene: TRBJ2-4
clone size: -
D gene: -
CDR3 protein: CATSRDPGVGLAKNIQYF
CDR3 DNA: TGTGCCACCAGCAGAGATCCCGGGGTTGGGTTAGCCAAAAACATTCAGTACTTC

V gene: TRBV5-1
J gene: TRBJ2-3
clone size: few
D gene: TRBD1
CDR3 protein: CASSLGDRATDTQYF
CDR3 DNA: TGCGCCAGCAGCTTGGGTGACAGGGCCACAGATACGCAGTATTTT

V gene: TRBV20-1
J gene: TRBJ2-3
clone size: few
D gene: -
CDR3 protein: CSAKALTDTQYF
CDR3 DNA: TGCAGTGCTAAAGCCCTTACAGATACGCAGTATTTT

V gene: TRBV12-3/TRBV12-4
J gene: TRBJ1-6
clone size: -
D gene: -
CDR3 protein: CASSTGPLVTLHF
CDR3 DNA: TGTGCCAGCAGTACAGGGCCCTTGGTCACCCTCCACTTT

V gene: TRBV2
J gene: TRBJ2-7
clone size: few
D gene: -
CDR3 protein: CASSEFSRRAAYEQYF
CDR3 DNA: TGTGCCAGCAGTGAATTCTCCAGGAGGGCAGCATACGAGCAGTACTTC

V gene: TRBV27
J gene: TRBJ2-7
clone size: -
D gene: -
CDR3 protein: CASSPGVFSSYEQYF
CDR3 DNA: TGTGCCAGCAGCCCAGGGGTTTTCAGCTCCTACGAGCAGTACTTC

V gene: TRBV15
J gene: TRBJ2-1
clone size: -
D gene: -
CDR3 protein: CATSSPRGLAASTYEQFF
CDR3 DNA: TGTGCCACCAGCAGTCCCCGGGGGCTAGCGGCCTCTACGTATGAGCAGTTCTTC

V gene: TRBV7-2
J gene: TRBJ1-5
clone size: few
D gene: TRBD1
CDR3 protein: CASSTRQGEQPQHF
CDR3 DNA: TGTGCCAGCAGCACCCGACAGGGGGAACAGCCCCAGCATTTT

V gene: TRBV25-1
J gene: TRBJ1-5
clone size: few
D gene: TRBD1
CDR3 protein: CASSAGTGRGNQPQHF
CDR3 DNA: TGTGCCAGCAGTGCCGGGACAGGGAGGGGAAATCAGCCCCAGCATTTT

V gene: TRBV10-3
J gene: TRBJ2-1
clone size: few
D gene: TRBD2
CDR3 protein: CAISEPGLAGGWNEQFF
CDR3 DNA: TGTGCCATCAGTGAGCCGGGACTAGCGGGGGGCTGGAATGAGCAGTTCTTC

V gene: TRBV5-1
J gene: TRBJ2-5
clone size: many
D gene: -
CDR3 protein: CASSIGQRQETQYF
CDR3 DNA: TGCGCCAGCAGCATCGGACAGCGACAAGAGACCCAGTACTTC

V gene: TRBV20-1
J gene: TRBJ2-2
clone size: -
D gene: TRBD2
CDR3 protein: CSARASGRGTGELFF
CDR3 DNA: TGCAGTGCTAGAGCCAGCGGGAGAGGCACCGGGGAGCTGTTTTTT

V gene: TRBV24-1
J gene: TRBJ2-3
clone size: few
D gene: TRBD2
CDR3 protein: CATSDFRRGGPDTQYF
CDR3 DNA: TGTGCCACCAGTGATTTCCGCCGCGGGGGTCCAGATACGCAGTATTTT

V gene: TRBV5-1
J gene: TRBJ2-2
clone size: few
D gene: -
CDR3 protein: CASSLATGRTGELFF
CDR3 DNA: TGCGCCAGCAGCTTGGCTACAGGGAGGACCGGGGAGCTGTTTTTT

V gene: TRBV11-3
J gene: TRBJ2-1
clone size: few
D gene: TRBD2
CDR3 protein: CASSLGSAGGPAYNEQFF
CDR3 DNA: TGTGCCAGCAGCTTAGGGAGTGCGGGGGGGCCCGCCTACAATGAGCAGTTCTTC

V gene: TRBV10-3
J gene: TRBJ2-2
clone size: few
D gene: TRBD1
CDR3 protein: CAIPRDRGTNTGELFF
CDR3 DNA: TGTGCCATCCCCCGGGACAGGGGTACGAACACCGGGGAGCTGTTTTTT

V gene: TRBV7-2
J gene: TRBJ2-5
clone size: few
D gene: TRBD2
CDR3 protein: CASNVAGGRQETQYF
CDR3 DNA: TGTGCCAGCAATGTAGCGGGAGGGCGCCAAGAGACCCAGTACTTC

V gene: TRBV5-1
J gene: TRBJ2-2
clone size: -
D gene: TRBD1
CDR3 protein: CASSPGGANTGELFF
CDR3 DNA: TGCGCCAGCAGCCCAGGGGGCGCGAACACCGGGGAGCTGTTTTTT

V gene: TRBV13
J gene: TRBJ2-5
clone size: once
D gene: -
CDR3 protein: CASSPSPGAGETQYF
CDR3 DNA: TGTGCCAGCAGCCCAAGCCCAGGGGCAGGGGAGACCCAGTACTTC

V gene: TRBV12-3/TRBV12-4
J gene: TRBJ2-7
clone size: -
D gene: -
CDR3 protein: CASNIQGGKQYF
CDR3 DNA: TGTGCCAGCAATATACAGGGAGGGAAGCAGTACTTC

V gene: TRBV20-1
J gene: TRBJ1-5
clone size: -
D gene: -
CDR3 protein: CSARRQSPLFGNQPQHF
CDR3 DNA: TGCAGTGCCCGCCGACAGTCGCCCTTGTTCGGCAATCAGCCCCAGCATTTT

V gene: TRBV2
J gene: TRBJ2-2
clone size: many
D gene: -
CDR3 protein: CASSESRAAGELFF
CDR3 DNA: TGTGCCAGCAGTGAGTCTAGAGCAGCCGGGGAGCTGTTTTTT

V gene: TRBV5-5
J gene: TRBJ2-1
clone size: -
D gene: -
CDR3 protein: CASSLARINEQFF
CDR3 DNA: TGTGCCAGCAGCTTGGCCCGGATCAATGAGCAGTTCTTC

V gene: TRBV11-2
J gene: TRBJ2-1
clone size: -
D gene: -
CDR3 protein: CASSTLENEQFF
CDR3 DNA: TGTGCCAGCAGCACATTAGAAAATGAGCAGTTCTTC

V gene: TRBV6-5
J gene: TRBJ2-5
clone size: -
D gene: -
CDR3 protein: CASSYASQETQYF
CDR3 DNA: TGTGCCAGCAGTTATGCCAGCCAAGAGACCCAGTACTTC